This is a list of T cell receptor beta chains from one sample in a study of CD8 T cells in ankylosing spondylitis. TCRdb re-called the 5' RACE reads through MiXCR, storing one row per CDR3 protein. The data show approximately 400,000 distinct CDR3 sequences, approximately 17% seen once. The sequenced material came from blood, either unsorted or a sorted T cell fraction (not recorded which). The receptors here all came from a male donor with ankylosing spondylitis. CDR3s include the opening cysteine and the closing phenylalanine or tryptophan.

>TRBJ2-5|TRBV9
CASSVLGAGTQETQYF
>TRBJ2-1|TRBV13
CASSLKAPYNEQFF
>TRBJ1-4|TRBV19
CASSNTAGQRNEKLFF
>TRBJ2-2|TRBV7-3
CASSSRDFLGPGELFF
>TRBJ2-5|TRBV6-1
CASSEEGASRGTQYF
>TRBJ2-3|TRBV20-1
CSARTGLGYTDTQYF
>TRBJ2-5|TRBV20-1
CSAPWPQGPQYF
>TRBJ2-7|TRBV12-3/TRBV12-4
CASSTIAGGRTYEQYF
>TRBJ1-2|TRBV5-5
CASSYGKSPGVGYTF
>TRBJ2-2|TRBV12-3/TRBV12-4
CASSYLAGALRAGELFF
>TRBJ1-5|TRBV5-1
CASSLAGTNEQPQHF
>TRBJ2-1|TRBV6-1
CASMVPTSGAAYNEQFF
>TRBJ2-3|TRBV20-1
CSAGAKADTQYF
>TRBJ2-1|TRBV20-1
CSVKRANEQFF
>TRBJ2-1|TRBV6-2/TRBV6-3
CASSYPPPGEQFF
>TRBJ1-3|TRBV3-1
CASSHRDRVGNTIYF
>TRBJ2-5|TRBV5-1
CASSQGLQETQYF
>TRBJ2-7|TRBV20-1
CSARVWGLREQYF
>TRBJ2-1|TRBV5-1
CASSLGRTNPPNEQFF
>TRBJ2-1|TRBV12-3/TRBV12-4
CASSFNTGGPHEQFF
>TRBJ1-4|TRBV29-1
CSGRTGQNEKLFF
>TRBJ1-3|TRBV25-1
CASSGTGKGGNTIYF
>TRBJ2-2|TRBV30
CAWGGTAGIGELFF
>TRBJ1-1|TRBV5-1
CASSITGTGDTEAFF
>TRBJ2-2|TRBV20-1
CSARTGSDTGELFF
>TRBJ1-5|TRBV27
CASSSGSYKGQSQHF
>TRBJ2-2|TRBV29-1
CSGRGGMNTGELFF
>TRBJ2-7|TRBV7-2
CASSLVISPSLYEQYF
>TRBJ2-5|TRBV5-1
CASSPETWETQYF
>TRBJ1-6|TRBV7-9
CASTPGTGGLNSPLHF
>TRBJ2-7|TRBV4-1
CASSLGQVPYEQYF
>TRBJ2-5|TRBV20-1
CSARRGAGETQYF
>TRBJ2-3|TRBV6-2/TRBV6-3
CASSRPGRIPFTDTQYF
>TRBJ1-5|TRBV5-1
CASSLEAGADQPQHF
>TRBJ1-6|TRBV7-2
CASSPGTGYYNSPLHF
>TRBJ2-3|TRBV4-1
CASSQGFGDASTDTQYF
>TRBJ2-2|TRBV7-9
CASSPGGRELFF
>TRBJ1-5|TRBV30
CAWSDRDLQPQHF
>TRBJ1-6|TRBV12-3/TRBV12-4
CASSRTALVNSPLHF
>TRBJ2-1|TRBV6-2/TRBV6-3
CASTAPARNEQFF
>TRBJ1-1|TRBV12-3/TRBV12-4
CASSSTGSNTEAFF
>TRBJ1-2|TRBV20-1
CSARDSGDNNYGYTF
>TRBJ2-2|TRBV20-1
CSARDPRQADTGELFF
>TRBJ2-3|TRBV20-1
CSARDPKRELGDTQYF